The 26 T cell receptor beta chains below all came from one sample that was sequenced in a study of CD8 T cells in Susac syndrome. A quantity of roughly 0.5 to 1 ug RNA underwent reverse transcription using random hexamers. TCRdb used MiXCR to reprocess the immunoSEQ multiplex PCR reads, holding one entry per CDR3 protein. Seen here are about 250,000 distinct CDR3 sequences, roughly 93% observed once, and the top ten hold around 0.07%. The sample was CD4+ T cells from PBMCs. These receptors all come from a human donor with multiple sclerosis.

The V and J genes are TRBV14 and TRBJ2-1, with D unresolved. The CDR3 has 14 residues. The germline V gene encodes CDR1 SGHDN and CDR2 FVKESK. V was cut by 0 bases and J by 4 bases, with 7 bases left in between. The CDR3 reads CASSQDLGYNEQFF. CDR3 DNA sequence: TGTGCCAGCAGCCAAGATCTAGGATACAATGAGCAGTTCTTC.

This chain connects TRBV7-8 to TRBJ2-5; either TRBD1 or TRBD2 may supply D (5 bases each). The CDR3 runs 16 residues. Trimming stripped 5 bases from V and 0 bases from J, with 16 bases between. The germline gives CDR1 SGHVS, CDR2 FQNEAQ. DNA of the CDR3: TGTGCCAGCAGCCAACCCAGGGACGAATACCAAGAGACCCAGTACTTC. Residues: CASSQPRDEYQETQYF.

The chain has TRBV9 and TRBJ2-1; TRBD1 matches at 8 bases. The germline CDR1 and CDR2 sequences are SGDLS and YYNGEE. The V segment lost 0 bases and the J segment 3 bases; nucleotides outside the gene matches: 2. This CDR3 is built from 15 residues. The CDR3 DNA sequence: TGTGCCAGCAGCGTAGCAGGGACAGGCTACAATGAGCAGTTCTTC. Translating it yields CASSVAGTGYNEQFF. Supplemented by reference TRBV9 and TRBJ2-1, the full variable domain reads DSGVTQTPKHLITATGQRVTLRCSPRSGDLSVYWYQQSLDQGLQFLIQYYNGEERAKGNILERFSAQQFPDLHSELNLSSLELGDSALYFCASSVAGTGYNEQFFGPGTRLTVL.

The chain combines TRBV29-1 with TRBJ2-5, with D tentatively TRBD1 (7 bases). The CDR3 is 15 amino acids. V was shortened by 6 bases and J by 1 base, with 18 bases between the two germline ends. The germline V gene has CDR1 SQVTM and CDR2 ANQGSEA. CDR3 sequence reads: CSVRVGGGPQETQYF. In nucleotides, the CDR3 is TGCAGCGTGCGGGTTGGAGGGGGCCCCCAAGAGACCCAGTACTTC.

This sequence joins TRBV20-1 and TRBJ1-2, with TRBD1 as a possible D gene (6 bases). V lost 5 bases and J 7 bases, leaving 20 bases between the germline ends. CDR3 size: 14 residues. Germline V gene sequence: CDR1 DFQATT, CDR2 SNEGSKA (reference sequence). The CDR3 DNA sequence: TGCAGTGCTTCAGAGAAACAGGGAATCGGTGGCTACACCTTC. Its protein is CSASEKQGIGGYTF.

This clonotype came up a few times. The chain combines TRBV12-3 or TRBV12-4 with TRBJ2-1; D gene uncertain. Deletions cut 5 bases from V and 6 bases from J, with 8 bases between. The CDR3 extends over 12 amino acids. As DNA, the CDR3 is TGTGCCAGCAGTCCAAGACCCAATGAGCAGTTCTTC. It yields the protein CASSPRPNEQFF.

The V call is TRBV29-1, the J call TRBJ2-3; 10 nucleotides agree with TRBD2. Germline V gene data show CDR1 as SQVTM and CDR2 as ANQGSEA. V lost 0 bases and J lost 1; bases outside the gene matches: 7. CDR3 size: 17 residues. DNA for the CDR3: TGCAGCGTTGAAGAAGCCAGCGGGAGGGAGGGCACAGATACGCAGTATTTT. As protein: CSVEEASGREGTDTQYF.

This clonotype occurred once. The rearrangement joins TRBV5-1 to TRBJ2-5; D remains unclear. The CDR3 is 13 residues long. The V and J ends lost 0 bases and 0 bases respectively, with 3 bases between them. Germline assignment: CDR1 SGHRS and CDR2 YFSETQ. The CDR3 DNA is TGCGCCAGCAGCTTGGCAAACCAAGAGACCCAGTACTTC. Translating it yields CASSLANQETQYF.

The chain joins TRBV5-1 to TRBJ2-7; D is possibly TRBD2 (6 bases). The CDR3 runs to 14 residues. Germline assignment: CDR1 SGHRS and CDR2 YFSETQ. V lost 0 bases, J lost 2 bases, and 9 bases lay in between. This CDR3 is CASSLEAGTYEQYF. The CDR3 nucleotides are TGCGCCAGCAGCTTGGAGGCGGGGACCTACGAGCAGTACTTC.

The DNA of the CDR3 is TGCGCCAGCAGCCTGCCGGGACAGGGTATGCATTTT. Protein sequence: CASSLPGQGMHF. The rearrangement links TRBV5-1 to TRBJ1-5, with TRBD1 identical over 9 bases. Germline V lookup: CDR1 SGHRS, CDR2 YFSETQ. The CDR3 sequence is 12 residues long. V gave up 4 bases and J gave up 15 bases; unmatched junction bases: 8. The variable domain in full, with the rest retrieved from reference TRBV5-1 and TRBJ1-5, is KAGVTQTPRYLIKTRGQQVTLSCSPISGHRSVSWYQQTPGQGLQFLFEYFSETQRNKGNFPGRFSGRQFSNSRSEMNVSTLELGDSALYLCASSLPGQGMHFGDGTRLSIL.

This chain's CDR3 is CASSIRATSGANVLTF. The CDR3 region has the DNA TGTGCCAGTAGTATTCGGGCTACCTCTGGGGCCAACGTCCTGACTTTC. The V call is TRBV19, the J call TRBJ2-6; D is uncertain. The CDR3 contains 16 residues. The germline V and J ends were trimmed by 3 bases and 0 bases, with 9 bases remaining between them. Germline CDR1 and CDR2: LNHDA and SQIVND (reference sequence).

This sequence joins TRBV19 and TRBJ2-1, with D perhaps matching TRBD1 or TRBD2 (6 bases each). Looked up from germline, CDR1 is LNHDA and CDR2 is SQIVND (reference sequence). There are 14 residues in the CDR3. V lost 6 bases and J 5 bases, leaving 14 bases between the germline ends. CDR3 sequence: CASREGDLNNEQFF. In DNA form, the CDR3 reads TGTGCCAGTAGGGAGGGGGACCTCAACAATGAGCAGTTCTTC.

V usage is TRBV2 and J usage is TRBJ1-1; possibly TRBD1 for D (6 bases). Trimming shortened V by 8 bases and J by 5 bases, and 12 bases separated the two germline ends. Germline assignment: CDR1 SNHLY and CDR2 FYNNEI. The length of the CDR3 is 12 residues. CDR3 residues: CASWEGDTEAFF. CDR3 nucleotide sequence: TGTGCCAGCTGGGAGGGGGATACTGAAGCTTTCTTT.

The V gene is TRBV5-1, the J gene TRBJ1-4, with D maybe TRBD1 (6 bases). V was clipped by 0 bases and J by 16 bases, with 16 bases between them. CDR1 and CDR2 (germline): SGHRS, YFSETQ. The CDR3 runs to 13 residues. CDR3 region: CASSLGVGDTAFF. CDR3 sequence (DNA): TGCGCCAGCAGCTTGGGCGTTGGGGACACTGCGTTTTTT.

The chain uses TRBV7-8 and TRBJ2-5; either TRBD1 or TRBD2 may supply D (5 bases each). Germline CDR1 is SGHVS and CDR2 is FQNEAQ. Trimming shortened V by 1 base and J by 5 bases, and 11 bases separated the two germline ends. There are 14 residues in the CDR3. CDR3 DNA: TGTGCCAGCAGCTTAGATAGAGGGGCGGAGACCCAGTACTTC. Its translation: CASSLDRGAETQYF.

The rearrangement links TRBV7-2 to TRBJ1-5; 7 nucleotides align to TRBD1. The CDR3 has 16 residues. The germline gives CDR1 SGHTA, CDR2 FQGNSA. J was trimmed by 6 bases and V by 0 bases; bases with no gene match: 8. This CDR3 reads CASSLAGGGLSQPQHF. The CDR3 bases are TGTGCCAGCAGCTTAGCGGGAGGGGGCCTCTCTCAGCCCCAGCATTTT. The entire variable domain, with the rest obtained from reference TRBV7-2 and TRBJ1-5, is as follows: GAGVSQSPSNKVTEKGKDVELRCDPISGHTALYWYRQSLGQGLEFLIYFQGNSAPDKSGLPSDRFSAERTGGSVSTLTIQRTQQEDSAVYLCASSLAGGGLSQPQHFGDGTRLSIL.

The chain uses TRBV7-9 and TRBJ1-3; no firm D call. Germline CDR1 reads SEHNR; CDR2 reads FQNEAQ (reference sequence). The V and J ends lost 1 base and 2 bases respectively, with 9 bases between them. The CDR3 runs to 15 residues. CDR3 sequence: CASSLVGNTGNTIYF. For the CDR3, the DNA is TGTGCCAGCAGCTTAGTTGGGAATACTGGAAACACCATATATTTT. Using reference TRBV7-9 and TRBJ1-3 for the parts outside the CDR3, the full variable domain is DTGVSQNPRHKITKRGQNVTFRCDPISEHNRLYWYRQTLGQGPEFLTYFQNEAQLEKSRLLSDRFSAERPKGSFSTLEIQRTEQGDSAMYLCASSLVGNTGNTIYFGEGSWLTVV.

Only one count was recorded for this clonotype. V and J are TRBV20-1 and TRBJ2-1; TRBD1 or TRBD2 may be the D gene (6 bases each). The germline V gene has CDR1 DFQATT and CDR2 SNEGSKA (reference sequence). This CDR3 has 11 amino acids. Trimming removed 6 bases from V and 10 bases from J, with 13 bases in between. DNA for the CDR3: TGCAGTGCCGAGGGGGGCCACGAGCAGTTCTTC. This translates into CSAEGGHEQFF.

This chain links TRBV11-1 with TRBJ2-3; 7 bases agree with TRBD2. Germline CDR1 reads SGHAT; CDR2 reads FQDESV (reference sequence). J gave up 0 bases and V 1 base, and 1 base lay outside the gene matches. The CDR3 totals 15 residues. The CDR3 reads CASSLGLASTDTQYF. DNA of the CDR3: TGTGCCAGCAGCTTAGGACTAGCCAGCACAGATACGCAGTATTTT. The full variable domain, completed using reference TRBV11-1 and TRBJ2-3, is EAEVAQSPRYKITEKSQAVAFWCDPISGHATLYWYRQILGQGPELLVQFQDESVVDDSQLPKDRFSAERLKGVDSTLKIQPAELGDSAMYLCASSLGLASTDTQYFGPGTRLTVL.

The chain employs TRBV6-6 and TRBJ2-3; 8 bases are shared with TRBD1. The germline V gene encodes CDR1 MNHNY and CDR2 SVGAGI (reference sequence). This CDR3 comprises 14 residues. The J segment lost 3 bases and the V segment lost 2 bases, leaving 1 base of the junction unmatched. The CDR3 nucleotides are TGTGCCAGCAGTTACAGACAGGGGACAGATACGCAGTATTTT. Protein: CASSYRQGTDTQYF.

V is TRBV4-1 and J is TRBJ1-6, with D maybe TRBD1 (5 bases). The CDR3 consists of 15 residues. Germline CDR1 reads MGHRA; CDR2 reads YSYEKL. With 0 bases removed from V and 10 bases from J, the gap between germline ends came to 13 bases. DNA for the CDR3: TGCGCCAGCAGCCAAGATAAGGGACTACGGTCACCCCTCCACTTT. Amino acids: CASSQDKGLRSPLHF.

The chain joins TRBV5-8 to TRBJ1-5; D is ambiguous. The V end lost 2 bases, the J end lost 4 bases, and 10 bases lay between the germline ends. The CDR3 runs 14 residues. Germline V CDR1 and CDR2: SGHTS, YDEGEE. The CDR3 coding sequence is TGTGCCAGCAGCTTAGTCCCGGGAAATCAGCCCCAGCATTTT. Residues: CASSLVPGNQPQHF.

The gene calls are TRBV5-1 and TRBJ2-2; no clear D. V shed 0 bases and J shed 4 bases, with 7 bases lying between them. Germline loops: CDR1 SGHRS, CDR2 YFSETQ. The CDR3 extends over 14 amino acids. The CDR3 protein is CASSLVTSTGELFF. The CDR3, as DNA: TGCGCCAGCAGCTTGGTAACGAGCACCGGGGAGCTGTTTTTT.

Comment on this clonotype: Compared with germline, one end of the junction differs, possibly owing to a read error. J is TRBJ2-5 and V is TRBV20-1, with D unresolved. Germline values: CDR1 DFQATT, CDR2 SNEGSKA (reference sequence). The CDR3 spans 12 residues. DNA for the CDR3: TGCAGTGCTAGCTCGACAAGAGAGCCCCAGTACTTC. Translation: CSASSTREPQYF.

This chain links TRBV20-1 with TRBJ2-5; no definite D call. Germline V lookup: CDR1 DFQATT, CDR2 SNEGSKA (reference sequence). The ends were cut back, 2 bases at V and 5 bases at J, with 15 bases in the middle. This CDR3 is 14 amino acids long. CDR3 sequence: CSARLMDAFETQYF. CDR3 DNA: TGCAGTGCTAGACTAATGGACGCTTTCGAGACCCAGTACTTC.

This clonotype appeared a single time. CDR3 amino acids: CASSRSGAGADTQYF. In nucleotides, the CDR3 is TGCGCCAGCAGCCGGAGCGGGGCGGGGGCAGATACGCAGTATTTT. V is TRBV5-1 and J is TRBJ2-3, with 7 bases aligning to TRBD2. The CDR3 totals 15 residues. In germline, CDR1 is SGHRS, CDR2 YFSETQ. J lost 4 bases, V lost 4 bases, and 9 bases had no gene match.